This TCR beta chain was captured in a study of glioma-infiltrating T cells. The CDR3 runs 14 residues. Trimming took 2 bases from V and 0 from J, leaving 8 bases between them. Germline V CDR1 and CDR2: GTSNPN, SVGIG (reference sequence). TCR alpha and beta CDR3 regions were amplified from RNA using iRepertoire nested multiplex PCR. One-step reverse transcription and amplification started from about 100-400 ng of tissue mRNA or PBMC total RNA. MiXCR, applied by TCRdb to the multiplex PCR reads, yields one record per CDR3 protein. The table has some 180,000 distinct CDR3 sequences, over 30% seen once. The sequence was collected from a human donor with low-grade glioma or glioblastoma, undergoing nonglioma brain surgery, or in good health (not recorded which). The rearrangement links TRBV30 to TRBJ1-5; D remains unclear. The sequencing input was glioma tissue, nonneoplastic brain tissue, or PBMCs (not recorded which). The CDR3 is CAWSTGFSNQPQHF. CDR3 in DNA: TGTGCCTGGAGTACGGGATTTAGCAATCAGCCCCAGCATTTT. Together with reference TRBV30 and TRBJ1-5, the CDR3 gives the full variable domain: SQTIHQWPATLVQPVGSPLSLECTVEGTSNPNLYWYRQAAGRGLQLLFYSVGIGQISSEVPQNLSASRPQDRQFILSSKKLLLSDSGFYLCAWSTGFSNQPQHFGDGTRLSIL.